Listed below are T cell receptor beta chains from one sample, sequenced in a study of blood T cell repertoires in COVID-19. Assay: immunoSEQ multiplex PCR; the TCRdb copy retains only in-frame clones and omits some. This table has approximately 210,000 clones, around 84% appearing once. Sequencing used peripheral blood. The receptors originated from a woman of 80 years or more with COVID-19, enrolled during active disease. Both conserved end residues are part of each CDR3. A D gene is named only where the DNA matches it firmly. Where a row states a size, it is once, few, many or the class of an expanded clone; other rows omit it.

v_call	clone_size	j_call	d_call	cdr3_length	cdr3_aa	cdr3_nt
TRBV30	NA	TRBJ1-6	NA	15	CAWSVPPGWNSPLHF	TGTGCCTGGAGTGTACCTCCGGGGTGGAATTCACCCCTCCACTTT
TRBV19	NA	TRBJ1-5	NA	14	CASSPTGNGQPQHF	TGTGCCAGTAGCCCCACAGGGAACGGACAGCCCCAGCATTTT
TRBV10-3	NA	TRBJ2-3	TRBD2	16	CAISESRAGGADTQYF	TGTGCCATCAGTGAGTCGAGAGCGGGAGGAGCAGATACGCAGTATTTT
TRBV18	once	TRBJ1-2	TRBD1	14	CASSLDRATYGYTF	TGTGCCAGCTCATTAGACAGGGCCACCTATGGCTACACCTTC
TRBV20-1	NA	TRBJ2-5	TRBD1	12	CSAIDRVETQYF	TGCAGTGCTATTGACAGGGTGGAGACCCAGTACTTC
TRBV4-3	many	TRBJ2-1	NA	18	CASSQDLFRAGLFNEQFF	TGCGCCAGCAGCCAAGATCTGTTCCGGGCAGGGCTCTTCAATGAGCAGTTCTTC
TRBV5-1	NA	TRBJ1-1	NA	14	CASRIRTDHTEAFF	TGCGCCAGCAGGATAAGGACAGACCACACTGAAGCTTTCTTT
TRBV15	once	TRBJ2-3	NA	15	CATSRVGVLTDTQYF	TGTGCCACCAGCAGAGTCGGGGTCCTCACAGATACGCAGTATTTT
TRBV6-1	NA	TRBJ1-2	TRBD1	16	CASSEPGGSTNYGYTF	TGTGCCAGCAGTGAGCCAGGGGGCTCGACTAACTATGGCTACACCTTC
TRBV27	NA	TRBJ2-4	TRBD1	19	CASTLIREGQGLAKNIQYF	TGTGCCAGCACCCTTATCAGAGAGGGACAGGGACTAGCCAAAAACATTCAGTACTTC
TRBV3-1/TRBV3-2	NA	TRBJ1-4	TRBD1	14	CASSSAGTGEKLFF	TGTGCCAGCAGCAGCGCCGGGACAGGAGAAAAACTGTTTTTT
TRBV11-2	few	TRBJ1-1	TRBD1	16	CASSLTGGRMNTEAFF	TGTGCCAGCAGCTTGACAGGGGGGAGAATGAACACTGAAGCTTTCTTT
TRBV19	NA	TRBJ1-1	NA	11	CASSIRREAFF	TGTGCCAGTAGTATTAGGAGGGAAGCTTTCTTT
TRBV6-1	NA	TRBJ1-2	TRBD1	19	CASSESRGQGNTYFYGYTF	TGTGCCAGCAGTGAAAGTAGGGGACAGGGAAATACCTATTTCTATGGCTACACCTTC
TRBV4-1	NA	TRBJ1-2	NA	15	CASSQLTAQGYGYTF	TGCGCCAGCAGCCAACTGACAGCCCAAGGGTATGGCTACACCTTC
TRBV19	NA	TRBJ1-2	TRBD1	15	CASSIGTGHYYGYTF	TGTGCCAGTAGTATTGGGACAGGCCACTACTATGGCTACACCTTC
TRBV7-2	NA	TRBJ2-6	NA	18	CASRSLEGTLSGANVLTF	TGTGCCAGCAGGAGCCTGGAGGGTACCCTCTCTGGGGCCAACGTCCTGACTTTC
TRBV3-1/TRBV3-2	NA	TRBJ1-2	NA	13	CASSHRGNYGYTF	TGTGCCAGCAGCCACAGGGGTAACTATGGCTACACCTTC
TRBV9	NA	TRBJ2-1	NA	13	CASSVSGNNEQFF	TGTGCCAGCAGCGTTTCCGGGAACAATGAGCAGTTCTTC
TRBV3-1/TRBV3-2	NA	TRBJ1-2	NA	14	CASSRQIQGGGYTF	TGTGCCAGCAGCCGCCAAATCCAGGGAGGAGGCTACACCTTC
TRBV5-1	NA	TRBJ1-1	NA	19	CASSLLPARASSLYTEAFF	TGCGCCAGCAGCTTGTTGCCTGCCAGGGCTTCGTCTCTCTACACTGAAGCTTTCTTT
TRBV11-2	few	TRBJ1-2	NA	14	CASSPRTAGYGYTF	TGTGCCAGCAGCCCCAGGACCGCGGGGTATGGCTACACCTTC
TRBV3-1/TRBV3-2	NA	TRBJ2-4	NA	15	CASSQGLGSKNIQYF	TGTGCCAGCAGCCAAGGACTCGGGAGCAAAAACATTCAGTACTTC
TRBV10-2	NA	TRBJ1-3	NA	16	CASSEQGRVRGNTIYF	TGCGCCAGCAGTGAGCAGGGGCGAGTGCGGGGAAACACCATATATTTT
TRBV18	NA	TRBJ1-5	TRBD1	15	CASSLYRGRDQPQHF	TGTGCCAGCTCACTCTACAGGGGTAGGGATCAGCCCCAGCATTTT
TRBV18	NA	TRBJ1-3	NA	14	CASSPDSSGNTIYF	TGTGCCAGCTCACCTGACAGCTCTGGAAACACCATATATTTT
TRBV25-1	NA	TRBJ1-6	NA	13	CASRNRDNSPLHF	TGTGCCAGCAGAAACAGGGATAATTCACCCCTCCACTTT
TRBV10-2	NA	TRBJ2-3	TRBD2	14	CASSVRGGVDTQYF	TGCGCCAGCAGTGTTCGGGGGGGTGTCGATACGCAGTATTTT
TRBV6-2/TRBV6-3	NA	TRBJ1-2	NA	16	CASSYLMDRSALGYTF	TGTGCCAGCAGTTACTTGATGGACAGATCTGCACTCGGCTACACCTTC
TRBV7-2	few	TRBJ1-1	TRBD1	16	CASSPLQGRGGTEAFF	TGTGCCAGCAGTCCGCTACAGGGGCGAGGGGGCACTGAAGCTTTCTTT
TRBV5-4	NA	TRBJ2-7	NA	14	CASSLVSNPYEQYF	TGTGCCAGCAGCTTGGTCAGTAACCCCTACGAGCAGTACTTC
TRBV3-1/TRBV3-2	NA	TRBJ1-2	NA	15	CASSQRGGNNGGYTF	TGTGCCAGCAGCCAACGAGGAGGGAACAACGGTGGCTACACCTTC
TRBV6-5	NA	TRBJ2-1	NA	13	CASSPRQDNEQFF	TGTGCCAGCAGTCCGCGACAGGACAATGAGCAGTTCTTC
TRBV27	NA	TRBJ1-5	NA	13	CASRQASNQPQHF	TGTGCCAGCAGACAGGCTTCAAATCAGCCCCAGCATTTT
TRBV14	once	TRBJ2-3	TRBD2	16	CASSRLAAPGTDTQYF	TGTGCCAGCAGTCGACTAGCGGCTCCCGGCACAGATACGCAGTATTTT
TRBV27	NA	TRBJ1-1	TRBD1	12	CASKTGGTEAFF	TGTGCCAGCAAGACAGGGGGAACTGAAGCTTTCTTT
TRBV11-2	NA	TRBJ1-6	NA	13	CASSTPLNSPLHF	TGTGCCAGCAGCACGCCACTAAATTCACCCCTCCACTTT
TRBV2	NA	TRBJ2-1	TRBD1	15	CASSAGQATYNEQFF	TGTGCCAGCAGTGCGGGACAGGCGACCTACAATGAGCAGTTCTTC
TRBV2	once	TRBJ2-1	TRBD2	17	CASSKRLAGGSLNEQFF	TGTGCCAGCAGTAAAAGACTAGCGGGGGGGTCATTGAATGAGCAGTTCTTC
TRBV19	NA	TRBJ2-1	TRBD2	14	CATHSGGLVNEQFF	TGTGCCACGCATAGCGGGGGCCTTGTCAATGAGCAGTTCTTC
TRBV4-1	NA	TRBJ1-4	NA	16	CASSQGNFPTNEKLFF	TGCGCCAGCAGCCAAGGAAACTTTCCAACTAATGAAAAACTGTTTTTT
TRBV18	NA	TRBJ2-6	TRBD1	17	CASSPTGVRAGANVLTF	TGTGCCAGCTCACCTACAGGGGTGAGGGCTGGGGCCAACGTCCTGACTTTC